This entry lists 12 T cell receptor beta chains sequenced from one sample in a study of sequential checkpoint blockade in melanoma. Treatment noted: randomized to nivolumab then ipilimumab (arm A) or the reverse (arm B). Assay: immunoSEQ multiplex PCR; the TCRdb copy retains only in-frame clones and omits some. The table includes just over 15,000 clones, 65% to 80% detected once. The source material was CD8+ T cells sorted from blood (inferred from file names), sampled from a patient given nivolumab and ipilimumab in sequence. These TCRs come from a human donor with melanoma.

The V call is TRBV19, the J call TRBJ1-1; 8 bases are a match to TRBD1. CDR1 and CDR2 from the germline V gene are LNHDA and SQIVND (reference sequence). With V trimmed by 5 bases and J by 2 bases, 4 bases remained unmatched. The CDR3 is 14 residues long. The CDR3 reads CASSSTGVNTEAFF. CDR3 nucleotide sequence: TGTGCCAGTAGTTCGACAGGGGTAAACACTGAAGCTTTCTTT.

The chain uses TRBV5-1 and TRBJ2-2; 9 bases agree with TRBD2. This CDR3 is 18 amino acids long. J was trimmed by 4 bases and V by 2 bases; bases with no gene match: 12. Germline V lookup: CDR1 SGHRS, CDR2 YFSETQ. The CDR3 nucleotides are TGCGCCAGCAGCTTCCTCTCAAGCGGGAGGCGGGGCACCGGGGAGCTGTTTTTT. Its translation: CASSFLSSGRRGTGELFF.

A few counts support this clone. The rearrangement joins TRBV19 to TRBJ1-5; 10 bases are a match to TRBD1. This CDR3 spans 14 amino acids. The ends lost 7 bases at V and 3 bases at J; junction bases unmatched: 3. Per germline, CDR1 LNHDA and CDR2 SQIVND (reference sequence). For the CDR3, the DNA is TGTGCCAGTACCGGGACAGGGGTCAATCAGCCCCAGCATTTT. It yields the protein CASTGTGVNQPQHF.

This chain uses TRBV28 with TRBJ2-7; TRBD1 might be the D (6 bases). From germline, CDR1 is MDHEN and CDR2 SYDVKM. V was cut by 5 bases and J by 8 bases, with 10 bases left in between. This CDR3 has 11 residues. As DNA, the CDR3 is TGTGCCAGCAGTCCGACAGGCAAGCAGTACTTC. Translating gives CASSPTGKQYF.

The J gene is TRBJ1-3, the V gene TRBV10-3; D might be TRBD1 (6 bases). Trimming removed 4 bases from V and 0 bases from J, with 10 bases in between. CDR3 length: 15 amino acids. Germline CDR1 reads ENHRY; CDR2 reads SYGVKD. The CDR3 region has the DNA TGTGCCATCAGTGGAGGGGGTCTCTCTGGAAACACCATATATTTT. Translated: CAISGGGLSGNTIYF.

The chain is built from TRBV5-1 and TRBJ2-7, with 7 positions matching TRBD1. Trimming at V came to 2 bases and at J to 1 base, leaving 9 bases not matched to a gene. The CDR3 spans 16 residues. Germline values: CDR1 SGHRS, CDR2 YFSETQ. This CDR3 reads CASSFTRGLESYEQYF. The CDR3 nucleotides read TGCGCCAGCAGCTTCACGAGGGGGCTGGAATCCTACGAGCAGTACTTC.

V and J are TRBV7-6 and TRBJ2-7; D may be TRBD1 (5 bases). V was trimmed by 1 base and J by 6 bases, leaving 10 bases between them. Germline V gene data show CDR1 as SGHVS and CDR2 as FNYEAQ. The CDR3 extends over 13 amino acids. The CDR3 sequence: CASSLGLTAEQYF. Written as DNA, the CDR3 is TGTGCCAGCAGCTTAGGGTTGACAGCCGAGCAGTACTTC.

The J gene is TRBJ2-2, the V gene TRBV7-9; TRBD2 agrees at 12 bases. Germline V gives CDR1 SEHNR, CDR2 FQNEAQ (reference sequence). Germline trimming cut 5 bases from V and 1 base from J; bases unmatched to any gene: 5. The CDR3 consists of 17 residues. The CDR3 bases are TGTGCCAGCAGCCCGTGGACTAGCGGGGTGAACACCGGGGAGCTGTTTTTT. Translated: CASSPWTSGVNTGELFF.

This rearrangement joins TRBV7-6 to TRBJ2-7; 9 bases are a match to TRBD1. CDR1 is SGHVS and CDR2 is FNYEAQ in the germline V gene. The CDR3 sequence is 15 residues long. Losses at the gene ends were 1 base for V and 7 bases for J; bases not matched to a gene: 8. CDR3 nucleotides: TGTGCCAGCAGCTTAGTGGGACAGGGTTTCGGGGAGCAGTACTTC. This sequence encodes CASSLVGQGFGEQYF.

This chain joins TRBV27 and TRBJ2-4; TRBD2 matches 9 bases. J was trimmed by 3 bases and V by 8 bases; bases with no gene match: 5. This CDR3 has 14 residues. The germline V gene encodes CDR1 MNHEY and CDR2 SMNVEV (reference sequence). CDR3 coding DNA: TGTGCCAGCCGCGGGGGGGCACTCAAAAACATTCAGTACTTC. Its protein product is CASRGGALKNIQYF.

The V and J genes are TRBV16 and TRBJ2-1, with TRBD2 as a possible D gene (6 bases). Trimming took 3 bases from V and 9 from J, leaving 12 bases between them. CDR1 is KGHSY and CDR2 is FQNENV in the germline V gene. The length of the CDR3 is 13 residues. CDR3 sequence (DNA): TGTGCCAGCAGCCATGGAGGGGAAGGTGAGCAGTTCTTC. This gives the protein CASSHGGEGEQFF.

This chain links TRBV4-2 with TRBJ2-5; 11 nucleotides line up with TRBD1. The germline CDR1 and CDR2 sequences are LGHNA and YNFKEQ. The CDR3 extends over 14 amino acids. Trimming at V came to 5 bases and at J to 11 bases, leaving 10 bases not matched to a gene. The CDR3 reads CASSLPGQGGEQYF. For the CDR3, the DNA is TGTGCCAGCAGCTTGCCGGGACAGGGGGGTGAGCAGTACTTC.